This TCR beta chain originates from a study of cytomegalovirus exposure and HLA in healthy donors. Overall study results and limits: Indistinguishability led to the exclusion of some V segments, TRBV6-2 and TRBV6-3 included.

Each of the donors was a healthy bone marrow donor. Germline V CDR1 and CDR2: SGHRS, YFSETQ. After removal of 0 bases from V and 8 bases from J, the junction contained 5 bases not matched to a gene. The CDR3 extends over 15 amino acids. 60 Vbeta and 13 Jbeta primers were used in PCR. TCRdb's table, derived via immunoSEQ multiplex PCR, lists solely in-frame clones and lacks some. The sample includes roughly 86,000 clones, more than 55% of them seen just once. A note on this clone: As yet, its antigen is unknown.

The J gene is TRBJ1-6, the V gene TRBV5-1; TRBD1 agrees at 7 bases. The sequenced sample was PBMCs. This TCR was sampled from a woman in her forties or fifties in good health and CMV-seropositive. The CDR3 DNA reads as TGCGCCAGCAGCTTGGGGAGGGGGCAACATTCACCCCTCCACTTT. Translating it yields CASSLGRGQHSPLHF.